This T cell receptor (beta chain) came from a study of CD8 T cells in ankylosing spondylitis. The V and J ends lost 1 base and 5 bases respectively, with 3 bases between them. There are 12 residues in the CDR3. From germline, CDR1 is PRHDT and CDR2 FYEKMQ (reference sequence). Regarding the study as a whole: Reactive arthritis synovial fluid and blood previously showed some of these motif variants. Reportedly, matched ankylosing spondylitis synovial fluid was significantly enriched for disease-linked clones. Clones linked with disease were CD8+ and fairly uncommon in the peripheral blood. Seemingly characteristic of ankylosing spondylitis blood was a TCR beta motif consisting of several highly homologous variants.

With regard to this clonotype: Antigen unknown.

Libraries for TCR beta were made by quantitative 5'-RACE with molecular barcodes. TCRdb ran MiXCR on the 5' RACE reads and lists one entry per CDR3 protein. The sample holds approximately 400,000 distinct CDR3 sequences; roughly 17% are singletons and the top ten take over 0.9%. Source material: blood, either unsorted or a sorted T cell fraction (not recorded which). The sequence derives from a male donor with ankylosing spondylitis. The chain employs TRBV13 and TRBJ2-4, with no clear D. CDR3 nucleotides: TGTGCCAGCAGCTTAGAAGAAAACATTCAGTACTTC. Its protein product is CASSLEENIQYF. Full variable domain (missing parts from reference TRBV13 and TRBJ2-4): AAGVIQSPRHLIKEKRETATLKCYPIPRHDTVYWYQQGPGQDPQFLISFYEKMQSDKGSIPDRFSAQQFSDYHSELNMSSLELGDSALYFCASSLEENIQYFGAGTRLSVL.